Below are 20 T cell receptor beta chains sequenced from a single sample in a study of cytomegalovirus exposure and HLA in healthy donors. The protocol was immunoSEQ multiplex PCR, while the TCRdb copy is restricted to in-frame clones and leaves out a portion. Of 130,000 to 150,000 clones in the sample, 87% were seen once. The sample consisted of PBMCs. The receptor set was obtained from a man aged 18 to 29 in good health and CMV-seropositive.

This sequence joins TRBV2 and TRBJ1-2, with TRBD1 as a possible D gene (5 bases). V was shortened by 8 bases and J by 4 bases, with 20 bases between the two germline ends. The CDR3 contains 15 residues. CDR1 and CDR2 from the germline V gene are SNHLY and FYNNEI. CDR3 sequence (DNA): TGTGCCAGCCATAAGGGGCCGGAGAATGGCTATGGCTACACCTTC. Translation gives CASHKGPENGYGYTF.

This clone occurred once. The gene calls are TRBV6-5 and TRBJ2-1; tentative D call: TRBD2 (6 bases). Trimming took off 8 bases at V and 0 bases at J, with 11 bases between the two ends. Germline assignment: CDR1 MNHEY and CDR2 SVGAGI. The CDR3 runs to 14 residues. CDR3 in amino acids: CASGDGSSYNEQFF. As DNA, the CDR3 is TGTGCCAGCGGGGACGGGAGCTCCTACAATGAGCAGTTCTTC.

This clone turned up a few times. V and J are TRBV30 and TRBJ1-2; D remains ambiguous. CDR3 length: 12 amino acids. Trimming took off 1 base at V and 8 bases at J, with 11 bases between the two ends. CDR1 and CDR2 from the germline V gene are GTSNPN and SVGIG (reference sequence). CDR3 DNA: TGTGCCTGGAGTGAGGCGGCCGGCGGCTACACCTTC. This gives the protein CAWSEAAGGYTF. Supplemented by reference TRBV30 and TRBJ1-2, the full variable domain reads SQTIHQWPATLVQPVGSPLSLECTVEGTSNPNLYWYRQAAGRGLQLLFYSVGIGQISSEVPQNLSASRPQDRQFILSSKKLLLSDSGFYLCAWSEAAGGYTFGSGTRLTVV.

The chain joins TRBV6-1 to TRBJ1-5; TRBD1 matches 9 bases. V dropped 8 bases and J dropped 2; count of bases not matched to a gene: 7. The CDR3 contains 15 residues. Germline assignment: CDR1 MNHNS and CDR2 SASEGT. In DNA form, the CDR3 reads TGTGCCAGCTCCTCGGACAGGGGTGGCAATCAGCCCCAGCATTTT. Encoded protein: CASSSDRGGNQPQHF.

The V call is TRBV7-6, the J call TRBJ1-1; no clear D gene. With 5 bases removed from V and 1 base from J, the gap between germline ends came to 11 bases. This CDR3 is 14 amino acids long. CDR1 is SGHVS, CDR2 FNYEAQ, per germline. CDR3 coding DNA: TGTGCCAGCAGCCGAGGGCAGGAGAACACTGAAGCTTTCTTT. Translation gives CASSRGQENTEAFF. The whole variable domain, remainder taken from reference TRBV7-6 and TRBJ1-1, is GAGVSQSPRYKVTKRGQDVALRCDPISGHVSLYWYRQALGQGPEFLTYFNYEAQQDKSGLPNDRFSAERPEGSISTLTIQRTEQRDSAMYRCASSRGQENTEAFFGQGTRLTVV.

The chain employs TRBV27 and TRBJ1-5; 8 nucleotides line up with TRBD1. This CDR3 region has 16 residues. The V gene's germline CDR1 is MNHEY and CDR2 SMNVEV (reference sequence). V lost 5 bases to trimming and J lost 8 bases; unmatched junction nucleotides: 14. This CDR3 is CASSPTLWTGKEPQHF. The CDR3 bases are TGTGCCAGCAGTCCAACCCTCTGGACAGGGAAGGAGCCCCAGCATTTT.

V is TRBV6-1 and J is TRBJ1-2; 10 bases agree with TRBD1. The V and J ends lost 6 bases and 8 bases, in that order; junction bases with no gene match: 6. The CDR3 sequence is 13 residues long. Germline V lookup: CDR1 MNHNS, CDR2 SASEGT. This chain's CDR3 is CASSDRGLGGYTF. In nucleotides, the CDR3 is TGTGCCAGCAGCGACAGGGGGCTTGGAGGCTACACCTTC.

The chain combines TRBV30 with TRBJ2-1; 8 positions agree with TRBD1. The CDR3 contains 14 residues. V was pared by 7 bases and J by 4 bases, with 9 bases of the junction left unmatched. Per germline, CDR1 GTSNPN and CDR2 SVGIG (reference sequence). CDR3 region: CALSGTGGYNEQFF. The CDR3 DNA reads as TGTGCCTTATCCGGGACAGGCGGTTACAATGAGCAGTTCTTC.

The CDR3 coding sequence is TGTGCCAGCACCCCAGGGGGTATCGAGCAGTACTTC. It translates to CASTPGGIEQYF. The chain has TRBV28 and TRBJ2-7; TRBD1 aligns across 7 bases. Germline CDR1 is MDHEN and CDR2 is SYDVKM. V was pared by 7 bases and J by 6 bases, with 6 bases of the junction left unmatched. The CDR3 loop spans 12 amino acids.

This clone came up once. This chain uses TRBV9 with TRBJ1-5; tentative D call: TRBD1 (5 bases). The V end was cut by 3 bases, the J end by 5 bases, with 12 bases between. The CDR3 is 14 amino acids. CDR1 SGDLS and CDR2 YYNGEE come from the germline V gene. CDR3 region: CASSATDSYQPQHF. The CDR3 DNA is TGTGCCAGCAGCGCTACCGACAGTTATCAGCCCCAGCATTTT.

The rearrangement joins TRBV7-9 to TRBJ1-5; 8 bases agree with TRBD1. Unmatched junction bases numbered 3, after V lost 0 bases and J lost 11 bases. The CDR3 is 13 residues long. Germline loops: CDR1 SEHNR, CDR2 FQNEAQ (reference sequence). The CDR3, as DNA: TGTGCCAGCAGCTTAGCCCCACAGGGGGCCCAGCATTTT. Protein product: CASSLAPQGAQHF. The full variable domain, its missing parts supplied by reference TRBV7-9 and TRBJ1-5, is DTGVSQNPRHKITKRGQNVTFRCDPISEHNRLYWYRQTLGQGPEFLTYFQNEAQLEKSRLLSDRFSAERPKGSFSTLEIQRTEQGDSAMYLCASSLAPQGAQHFGDGTRLSIL.

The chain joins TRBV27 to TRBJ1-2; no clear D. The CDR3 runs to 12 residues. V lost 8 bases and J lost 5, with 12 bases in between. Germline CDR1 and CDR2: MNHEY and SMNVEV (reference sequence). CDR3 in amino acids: CASLLTRYGYTF. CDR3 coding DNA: TGTGCCAGCCTTTTGACGAGGTATGGCTACACCTTC.

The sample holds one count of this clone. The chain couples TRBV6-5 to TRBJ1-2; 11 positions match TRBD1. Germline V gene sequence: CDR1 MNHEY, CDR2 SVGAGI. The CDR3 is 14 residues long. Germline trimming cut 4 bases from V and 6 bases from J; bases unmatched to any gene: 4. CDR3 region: CASSSDRGLDGYTF. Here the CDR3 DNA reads TGTGCCAGCAGTTCGGACAGGGGGCTCGATGGCTACACCTTC.

Here the CDR3 DNA reads TGTGCCAGCAGCACTCGACAGGGACAAGAGACCCAGTACTTC. This sequence encodes CASSTRQGQETQYF. The rearrangement links TRBV14 to TRBJ2-5; the match to TRBD1 covers 7 bases. The CDR3 loop spans 14 amino acids. J lost 2 bases, V lost 5 bases, and 5 bases had no gene match. CDR1 SGHDN and CDR2 FVKESK come from the germline V gene.

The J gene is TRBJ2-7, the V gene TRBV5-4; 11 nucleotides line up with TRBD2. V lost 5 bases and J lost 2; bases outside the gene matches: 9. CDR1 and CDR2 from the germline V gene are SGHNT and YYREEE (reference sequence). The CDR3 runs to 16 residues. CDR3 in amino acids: CASSLRGLAEPYEQYF. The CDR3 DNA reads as TGTGCCAGCAGTTTGCGGGGACTAGCGGAACCCTACGAGCAGTACTTC.

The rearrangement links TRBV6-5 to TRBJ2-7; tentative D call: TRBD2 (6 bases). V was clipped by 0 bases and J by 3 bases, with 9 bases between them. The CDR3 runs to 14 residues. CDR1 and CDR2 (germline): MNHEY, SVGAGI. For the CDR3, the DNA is TGTGCCAGCAGTTACTCGTCCGGGGGCTACGAGCAGTACTTC. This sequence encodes CASSYSSGGYEQYF.

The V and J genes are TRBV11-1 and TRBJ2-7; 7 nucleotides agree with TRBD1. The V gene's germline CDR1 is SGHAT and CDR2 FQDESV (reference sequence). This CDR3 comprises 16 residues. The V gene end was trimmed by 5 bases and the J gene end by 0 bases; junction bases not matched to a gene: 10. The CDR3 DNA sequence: TGTGCCAGCAGCCCCCGGGACAGTGGTTCCTCCTACGAGCAGTACTTC. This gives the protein CASSPRDSGSSYEQYF.

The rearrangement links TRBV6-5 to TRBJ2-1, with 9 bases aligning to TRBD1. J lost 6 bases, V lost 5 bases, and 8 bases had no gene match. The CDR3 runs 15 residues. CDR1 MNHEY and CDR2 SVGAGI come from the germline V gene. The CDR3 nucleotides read TGTGCCAGCAGTACACCGGGACAGGGCCTCAATGAGCAGTTCTTC. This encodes CASSTPGQGLNEQFF.

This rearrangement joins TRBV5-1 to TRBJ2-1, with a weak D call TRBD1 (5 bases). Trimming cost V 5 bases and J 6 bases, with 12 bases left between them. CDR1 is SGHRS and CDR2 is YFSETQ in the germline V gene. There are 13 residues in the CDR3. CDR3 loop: CASSSGHLNEQFF. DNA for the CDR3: TGCGCCAGCAGTTCCGGACACCTCAATGAGCAGTTCTTC.

The CDR3 loop is CASSQGNTEAFF. The CDR3 bases are TGTGCCAGTAGTCAGGGGAACACTGAAGCTTTCTTT. This chain uses TRBV19 with TRBJ1-1, with D possibly TRBD1 on 5 matching bases. V was pared by 5 bases and J by 1 base, with 5 bases between. This CDR3 has 12 amino acids. The germline V gene encodes CDR1 LNHDA and CDR2 SQIVND (reference sequence).